The clone carrying this TCR beta chain is judged large. Its antigen is not known. Germline CDR1 and CDR2: MDHEN and SYDVKM. There are 17 residues in the CDR3. J lost 3 bases, V lost 2 bases, and 10 bases had no gene match. Time point meaning: sample taken at primary tumor resection. The data derive from a study of spatial heterogeneity in lung cancer. The study, taken as a whole, reports: Higher tumor mutation counts went along with higher counts of expanded intratumoral alpha and beta TCRs.

TCRdb recomputed calls from the 5' RACE reads with MiXCR, one row per CDR3 protein. The sample holds hundreds of distinct CDR3 sequences; 20% to 25% are singletons and the top ten take roughly a fifth. The V and J genes are TRBV28 and TRBJ2-5; 9 bases agree with TRBD2. The source of this sequence is a male donor with early-stage non-small cell lung cancer. Here the sequenced sample was lung tumor tissue, taken at surgery. The CDR3 DNA follows: TGTGCCAGCAGTTTAACTTGGGCTAGCGGGAAAGAAGAGACCCAGTACTTC. Its translation is CASSLTWASGKEETQYF.